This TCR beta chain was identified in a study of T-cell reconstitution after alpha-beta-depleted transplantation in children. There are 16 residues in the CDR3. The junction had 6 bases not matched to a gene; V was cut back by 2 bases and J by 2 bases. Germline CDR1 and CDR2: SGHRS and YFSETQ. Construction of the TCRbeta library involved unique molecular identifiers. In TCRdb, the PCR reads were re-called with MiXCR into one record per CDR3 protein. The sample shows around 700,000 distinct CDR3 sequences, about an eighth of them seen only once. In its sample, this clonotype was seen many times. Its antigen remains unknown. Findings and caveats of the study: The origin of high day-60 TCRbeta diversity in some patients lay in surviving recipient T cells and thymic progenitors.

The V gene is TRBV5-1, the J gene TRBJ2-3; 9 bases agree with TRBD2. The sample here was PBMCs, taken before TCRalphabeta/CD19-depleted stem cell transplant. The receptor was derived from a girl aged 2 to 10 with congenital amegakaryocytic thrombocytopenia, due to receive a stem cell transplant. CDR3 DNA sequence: TGCGCCAGCAGCTTTTCGACTAGCGGATTCACAGATACGCAGTATTTT. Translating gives CASSFSTSGFTDTQYF.